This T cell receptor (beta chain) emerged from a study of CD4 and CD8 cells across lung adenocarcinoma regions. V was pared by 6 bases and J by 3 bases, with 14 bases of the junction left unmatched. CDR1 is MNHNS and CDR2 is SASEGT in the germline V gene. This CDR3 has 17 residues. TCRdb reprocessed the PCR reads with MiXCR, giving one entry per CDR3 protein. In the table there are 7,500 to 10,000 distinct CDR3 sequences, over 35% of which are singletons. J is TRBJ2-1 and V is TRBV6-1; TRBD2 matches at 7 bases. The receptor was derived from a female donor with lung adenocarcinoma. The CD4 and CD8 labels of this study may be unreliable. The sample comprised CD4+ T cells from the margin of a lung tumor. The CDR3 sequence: CASRLGSSGTLYNEQFF. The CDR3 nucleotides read TGTGCCAGCAGATTGGGGTCTAGCGGAACCCTCTACAATGAGCAGTTCTTC.